This TCR beta chain was identified during a study of T-cell memory formation after mild COVID-19. The overall study: Clusters of TCRs were largely donor specific. General study findings and limits: Contracting clones from day 15 to 85 showed balanced CD4/CD8; later expanders favored CD4+. Second-wave clones reaching peak frequency on day 37 lacked confirmed SARS-CoV-2 specificity. That cross-reactive memory joined was suggested by some responding clones appearing in pre-infection memory.

MiXCR was run by TCRdb on the 5' RACE reads, yielding one entry per CDR3 protein. The sample yields 550,000 to 700,000 distinct CDR3 sequences, roughly 18% seen once. Remarks on this clonotype: As yet, its antigen is unknown.

Sample: PBMCs or a T cell subset sorted from them (not recorded which). This receptor was identified in an adult woman who had mild COVID-19 (a few samples of this study predate the infection). Cell type and time point are not known.

This chain's CDR3 is CASSFLAGDTDTQYF. The CDR3 DNA reads as TGCGCCAGCAGCTTCCTAGCGGGGGACACAGATACGCAGTATTTT. The V and J genes are TRBV5-1 and TRBJ2-3, with 10 bases that match TRBD2. The CDR3 has 15 residues. Germline values: CDR1 SGHRS, CDR2 YFSETQ. With V trimmed by 2 bases and J by 2 bases, 2 bases remained unmatched.